This T cell receptor beta chain was retrieved from a study of regulatory T cells in long-lasting Graves disease. V lost 1 base and J lost 8, with 11 bases in between. Germline V lookup: CDR1 SGHAT, CDR2 FQDESV (reference sequence). This CDR3 region has 13 residues. Described time point: newly diagnosed GD, antithyroid drugs for less than 3 months. PBMC RNA was the source of the TCR library. It was American Thyroid Association guidelines that determined Graves' disease diagnosis. Combining iRepertoire HTBI primers with Arm-PCR of CDR3 regions, the authors built TCR beta libraries. TCRdb re-derived calls from the multiplex PCR reads in MiXCR, one entry per CDR3 protein. The sample gives 300,000 to 400,000 distinct CDR3 sequences, more than 15% of which show up once; less than 45% is in the top ten. A remark on this clonotype: The antigen remains unidentified. One base away lies a much larger clone, so this may be a sequencing read error.

Study-wide points: Researchers reported studying only peripheral blood, not thyroid tissue. Persistent patients had more shared public clonotypes (about 2,700) than new patients (approximately 970). Under persistent disease, TRBV28, TRBJ1-2 and TRBJ2-5 were used preferentially.

This sequence joins TRBV11-1 and TRBJ1-2; no clear D gene. The receptor comes from a female donor with Graves disease. Sequenced here: peripheral blood mononuclear cells (PBMCs), sampled at new diagnosis, from a patient treated with antithyroid drugs. The CDR3 sequence is CASSLVAGGGYTF. CDR3 DNA sequence: TGTGCCAGCAGCTTAGTGGCCGGCGGGGGCTACACCTTC.